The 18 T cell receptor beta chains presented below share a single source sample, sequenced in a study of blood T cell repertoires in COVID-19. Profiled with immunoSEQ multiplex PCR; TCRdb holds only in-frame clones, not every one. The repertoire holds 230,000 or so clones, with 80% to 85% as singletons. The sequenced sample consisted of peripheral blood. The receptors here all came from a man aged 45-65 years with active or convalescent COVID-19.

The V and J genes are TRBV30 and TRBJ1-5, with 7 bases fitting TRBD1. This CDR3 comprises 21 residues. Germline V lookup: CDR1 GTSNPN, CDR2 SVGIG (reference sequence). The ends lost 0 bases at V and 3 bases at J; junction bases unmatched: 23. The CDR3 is CAWSVRFGGTASALHNQPQHF. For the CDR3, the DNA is TGTGCCTGGAGTGTACGTTTCGGAGGGACAGCCTCAGCACTACACAATCAGCCCCAGCATTTT.

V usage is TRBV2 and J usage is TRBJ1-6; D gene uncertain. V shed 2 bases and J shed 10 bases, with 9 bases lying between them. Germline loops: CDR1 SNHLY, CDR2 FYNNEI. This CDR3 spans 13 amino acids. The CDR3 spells CASSEWPGSPLHF. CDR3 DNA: TGTGCCAGCAGTGAATGGCCAGGATCACCCCTCCACTTT.

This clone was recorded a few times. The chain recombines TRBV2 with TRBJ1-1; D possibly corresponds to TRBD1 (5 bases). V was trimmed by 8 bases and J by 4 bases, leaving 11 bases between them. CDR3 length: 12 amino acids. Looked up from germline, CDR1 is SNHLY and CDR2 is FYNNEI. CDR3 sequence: CASLTVSTEAFF. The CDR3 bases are TGTGCCAGCTTGACAGTTTCCACTGAAGCTTTCTTT.

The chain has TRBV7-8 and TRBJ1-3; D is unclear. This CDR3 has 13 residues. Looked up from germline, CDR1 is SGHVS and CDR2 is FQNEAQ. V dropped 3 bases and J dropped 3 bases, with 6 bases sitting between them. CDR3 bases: TGTGCCAGCAGCTTCTCTCTTGGAAACACCATATATTTT. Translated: CASSFSLGNTIYF. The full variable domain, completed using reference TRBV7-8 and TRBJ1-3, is GAGVSQSPRYKVAKRGQDVALRCDPISGHVSLFWYQQALGQGPEFLTYFQNEAQLDKSGLPSDRFFAERPEGSVSTLKIQRTQQEDSAVYLCASSFSLGNTIYFGEGSWLTVV.

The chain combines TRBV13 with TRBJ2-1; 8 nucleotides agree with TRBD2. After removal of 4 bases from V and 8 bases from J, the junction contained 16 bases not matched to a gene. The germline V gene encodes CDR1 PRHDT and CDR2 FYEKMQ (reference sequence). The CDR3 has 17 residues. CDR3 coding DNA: TGTGCCAGCAGCTACAAAACTAGCGGTTATCAGGTAGATGAGCAGTTCTTC. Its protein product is CASSYKTSGYQVDEQFF.

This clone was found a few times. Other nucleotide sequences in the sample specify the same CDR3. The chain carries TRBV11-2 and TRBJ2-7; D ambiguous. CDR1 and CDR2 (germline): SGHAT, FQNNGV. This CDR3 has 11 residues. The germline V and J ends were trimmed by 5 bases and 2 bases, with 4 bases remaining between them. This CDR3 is CASSVTYEQYF. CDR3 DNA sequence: TGTGCCAGCAGCGTAACCTACGAGCAGTACTTC.

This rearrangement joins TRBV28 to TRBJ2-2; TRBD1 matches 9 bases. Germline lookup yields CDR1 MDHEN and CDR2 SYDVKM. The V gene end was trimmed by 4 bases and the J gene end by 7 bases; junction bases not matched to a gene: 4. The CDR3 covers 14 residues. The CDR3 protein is CASSWDRESGELFF. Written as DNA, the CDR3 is TGTGCCAGCAGTTGGGACAGGGAAAGCGGGGAGCTGTTTTTT.

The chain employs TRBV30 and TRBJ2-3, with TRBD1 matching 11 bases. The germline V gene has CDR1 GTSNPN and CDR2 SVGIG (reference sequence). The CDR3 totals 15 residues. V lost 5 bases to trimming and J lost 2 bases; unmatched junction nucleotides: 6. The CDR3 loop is CAWERDRGYTDTQYF. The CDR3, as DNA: TGTGCCTGGGAGAGGGACAGGGGGTACACAGATACGCAGTATTTT.

As DNA, the CDR3 is TGTGCCTGGACCCGGACAGGGGCTTTCGCTGGCTACACCTTC. Translating gives CAWTRTGAFAGYTF. The chain couples TRBV30 to TRBJ1-2; 9 nucleotides match TRBD1. The germline CDR1 and CDR2 sequences are GTSNPN and SVGIG (reference sequence). This CDR3 has 14 residues. After removal of 4 bases from V and 7 bases from J, the junction contained 10 bases not matched to a gene. Complete variable domain (other parts from reference TRBV30 and TRBJ1-2): SQTIHQWPATLVQPVGSPLSLECTVEGTSNPNLYWYRQAAGRGLQLLFYSVGIGQISSEVPQNLSASRPQDRQFILSSKKLLLSDSGFYLCAWTRTGAFAGYTFGSGTRLTVV.

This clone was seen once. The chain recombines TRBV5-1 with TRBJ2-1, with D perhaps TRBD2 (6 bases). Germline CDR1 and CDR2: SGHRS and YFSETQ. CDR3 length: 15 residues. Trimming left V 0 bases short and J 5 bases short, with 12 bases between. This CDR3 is CASSLVGSGNNEQFF. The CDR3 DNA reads TGCGCCAGCAGCTTGGTAGGTAGCGGCAACAATGAGCAGTTCTTC.

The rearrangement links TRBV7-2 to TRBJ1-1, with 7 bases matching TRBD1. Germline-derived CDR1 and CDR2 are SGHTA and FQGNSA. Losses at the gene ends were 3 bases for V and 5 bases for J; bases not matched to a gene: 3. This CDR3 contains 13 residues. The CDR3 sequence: CASSLTGFTEAFF. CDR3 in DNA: TGTGCCAGCAGCTTGACAGGGTTTACTGAAGCTTTCTTT. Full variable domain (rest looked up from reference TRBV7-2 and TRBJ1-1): GAGVSQSPSNKVTEKGKDVELRCDPISGHTALYWYRQSLGQGLEFLIYFQGNSAPDKSGLPSDRFSAERTGGSVSTLTIQRTQQEDSAVYLCASSLTGFTEAFFGQGTRLTVV.

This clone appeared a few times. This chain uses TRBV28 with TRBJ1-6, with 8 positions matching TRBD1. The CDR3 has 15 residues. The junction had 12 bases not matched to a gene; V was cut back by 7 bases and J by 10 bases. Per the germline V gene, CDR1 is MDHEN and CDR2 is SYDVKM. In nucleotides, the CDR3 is TGTGCCAGCACCATAGGGGCCAGGGGGCAATCACCCCTCCACTTT. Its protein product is CASTIGARGQSPLHF. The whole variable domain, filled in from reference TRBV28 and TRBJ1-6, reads DVKVTQSSRYLVKRTGEKVFLECVQDMDHENMFWYRQDPGLGLRLIYFSYDVKMKEKGDIPEGYSVSREKKERFSLILESASTNQTSMYLCASTIGARGQSPLHFGNGTRLTVT.

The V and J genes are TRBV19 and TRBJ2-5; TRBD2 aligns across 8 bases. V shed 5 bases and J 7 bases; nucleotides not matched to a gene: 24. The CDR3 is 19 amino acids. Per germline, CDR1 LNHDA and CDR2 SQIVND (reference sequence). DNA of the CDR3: TGTGCCAGTAGTCCCCCCACCGGGACTAGGCTGGGGAAGAAGTTGACCCAGTACTTC. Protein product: CASSPPTGTRLGKKLTQYF. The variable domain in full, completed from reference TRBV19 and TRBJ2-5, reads DGGITQSPKYLFRKEGQNVTLSCEQNLNHDAMYWYRQDPGQGLRLIYYSQIVNDFQKGDIAEGYSVSREKKESFPLTVTSAQKNPTAFYLCASSPPTGTRLGKKLTQYFGPGTRLLVL.

For the CDR3, the DNA is TGTGCCAGCTGGGACTCCCGAGGTCCGGGGACAGGGGGCTACACCTTC. Its protein product is CASWDSRGPGTGGYTF. The V and J genes are TRBV19 and TRBJ1-2; 9 bases are a match to TRBD1. Looked up from germline, CDR1 is LNHDA and CDR2 is SQIVND (reference sequence). The CDR3 runs 16 residues. Trimming cost V 9 bases and J 8 bases; bases outside gene matches: 19.

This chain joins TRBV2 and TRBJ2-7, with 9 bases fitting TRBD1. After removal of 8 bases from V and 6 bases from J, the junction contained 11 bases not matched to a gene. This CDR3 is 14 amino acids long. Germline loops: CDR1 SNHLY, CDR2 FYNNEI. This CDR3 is CASYGSGTGFEQYF. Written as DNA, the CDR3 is TGTGCCAGCTATGGTTCCGGGACAGGGTTCGAGCAGTACTTC.

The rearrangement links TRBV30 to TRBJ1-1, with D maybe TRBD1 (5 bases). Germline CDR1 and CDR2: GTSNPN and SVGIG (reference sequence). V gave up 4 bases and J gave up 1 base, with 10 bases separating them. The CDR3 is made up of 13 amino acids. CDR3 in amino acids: CAWMGQANTEAFF. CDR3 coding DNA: TGTGCCTGGATGGGGCAGGCGAACACTGAAGCTTTCTTT. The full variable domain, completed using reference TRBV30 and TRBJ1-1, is SQTIHQWPATLVQPVGSPLSLECTVEGTSNPNLYWYRQAAGRGLQLLFYSVGIGQISSEVPQNLSASRPQDRQFILSSKKLLLSDSGFYLCAWMGQANTEAFFGQGTRLTVV.

CDR3 bases: TGTGCCATCACCGGTAGAGAATACTATGGCTACACCTTC. The encoded protein is CAITGREYYGYTF. The chain has TRBV10-3 and TRBJ1-2; the D is unclear. CDR3 length equals 13 residues. The germline V gene encodes CDR1 ENHRY and CDR2 SYGVKD. V lost 7 bases and J lost 3, with 12 bases in between.

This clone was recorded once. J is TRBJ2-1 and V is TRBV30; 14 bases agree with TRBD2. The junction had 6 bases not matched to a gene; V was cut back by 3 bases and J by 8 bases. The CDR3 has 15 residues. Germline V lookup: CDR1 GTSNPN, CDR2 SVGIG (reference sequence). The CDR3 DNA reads TGTGCCTGGAGATCGACTAGCGGGGGGGCACATGAGCAGTTCTTC. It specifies CAWRSTSGGAHEQFF. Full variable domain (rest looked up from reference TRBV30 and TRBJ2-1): SQTIHQWPATLVQPVGSPLSLECTVEGTSNPNLYWYRQAAGRGLQLLFYSVGIGQISSEVPQNLSASRPQDRQFILSSKKLLLSDSGFYLCAWRSTSGGAHEQFFGPGTRLTVL.